These 14 T cell receptor beta chains were all obtained from the same sample, sequenced in a study of CD8+CD57+ T cells in acquired aplastic anemia (dated by TCRdb to the late 2010s). The sequencer was an Illumina HiSeq 2000. Genomic DNA was used as template for profiling of TCR beta VDJ combinations and CDR3 sequences. The public reads were reanalyzed by TCRdb: fastp trimming at Q25, MiXCR alignment, in-frame beta chains only. Rows with one shared CDR3 protein collapse into an entry with the most common genes and DNA. This sample comprises about 150,000 distinct CDR3 sequences, less than 45% of them detected only once. 8.4% of the sample comes from the top ten. Sequences were obtained from sorted CD4+, CD8+, or CD8+CD57+ T cells (not recorded which) from PBMCs. The receptors were gathered from a human donor in good health, serving as a control.

Points on this clonotype: One end of the junction varies from germline; a read error may be responsible. V is TRBV20-1 and J is TRBJ2-5; D gene uncertain. The CDR3 runs 14 residues. Germline loops: CDR1 DFQATT, CDR2 SNEGSKA (reference sequence). In nucleotides, the CDR3 is TGCACTGCTAGAGAAGTAGTGGCTCAAGAGACCCAGTACTTC. Translated: CTAREVVAQETQYF.

The chain joins TRBV5-8 to TRBJ1-1, with 7 bases that match TRBD1. This CDR3 has 16 residues. After removal of 4 bases from V and 0 bases from J, the junction contained 9 bases not matched to a gene. Germline V gene sequence: CDR1 SGHTS, CDR2 YDEGEE. CDR3: CASSARGAFMNTEAFF. CDR3 DNA sequence: TGTGCCAGCAGCGCCAGGGGGGCGTTTATGAACACTGAAGCTTTCTTT.

This rearrangement joins TRBV11-2 to TRBJ2-7, with D hard to call. CDR3 length: 11 amino acids. Germline values: CDR1 SGHAT, CDR2 FQNNGV. V lost 5 bases, J lost 7 bases, and 9 bases lay in between. The CDR3 is CASSQEEEQYF. The CDR3 coding sequence is TGTGCCAGCAGCCAAGAAGAAGAGCAGTACTTC.

This clonotype was seen at least ten times. The chain uses TRBV29-1 and TRBJ2-5; D is possibly TRBD1 or TRBD2 (5 bases each). Trimming cost V 4 bases and J 3 bases, with 9 bases left between them. CDR3 length equals 12 residues. Germline-derived CDR1 and CDR2 are SQVTM and ANQGSEA. CDR3: CSVAWGKETQYF. CDR3 nucleotides: TGCAGCGTTGCTTGGGGGAAAGAGACCCAGTACTTC.

This clonotype showed up many times. This sequence joins TRBV12-3 or TRBV12-4 and TRBJ2-1, with D maybe TRBD2 (5 bases). The CDR3 length is 14 residues. Trimming took off 6 bases at V and 4 bases at J, with 13 bases between the two ends. The CDR3 is CASSRSSQYNEQFF. DNA of the CDR3: TGTGCCAGCAGCCGTTCTAGCCAATACAATGAGCAGTTCTTC.

As DNA, the CDR3 is TGTGCCAGCAGCTTACAGGGTTGGGGGAACACCATATATTTT. This encodes CASSLQGWGNTIYF. The chain combines TRBV9 with TRBJ1-3, with D perhaps TRBD1 (6 bases). V lost 4 bases and J 7 bases, leaving 15 bases between the germline ends. The V gene's germline CDR1 is SGDLS and CDR2 YYNGEE. This CDR3 has 14 amino acids.

This clonotype was picked up a small number of times. V gene TRBV9 combines with J gene TRBJ2-2; D tentatively reads TRBD1 or TRBD2 (5 bases each). CDR3 size: 16 residues. The germline V gene has CDR1 SGDLS and CDR2 YYNGEE. Trimming took 0 bases from V and 2 from J, leaving 11 bases between them. The CDR3 loop reads CASSVGDGSNTGELFF. The CDR3 DNA sequence: TGTGCCAGCAGCGTAGGGGACGGGTCCAACACCGGGGAGCTGTTTTTT.

This clonotype occurred many times. The chain is built from TRBV4-1 and TRBJ1-2; 7 positions agree with TRBD1. Germline CDR1 and CDR2: MGHRA and YSYEKL. The CDR3 is made up of 16 amino acids. V trimming: 0 bases; J trimming: 5 bases; junction bases outside the gene matches: 9. The CDR3 is CASSQDPGQPIYGYTF. The CDR3 DNA reads TGCGCCAGCAGCCAAGATCCGGGACAGCCGATATATGGCTACACCTTC.

The V and J genes are TRBV7-2 and TRBJ2-1; possible D gene TRBD1, 6 bases. Germline assignment: CDR1 SGHTA and CDR2 FQGNSA. V was clipped by 5 bases and J by 7 bases, with 12 bases between them. The CDR3 is 13 residues long. The CDR3 region is CASSLTDRNEQFF. The CDR3 coding sequence is TGTGCCAGCAGCCTCACCGACAGGAATGAGCAGTTCTTC.

The rearrangement links TRBV5-1 to TRBJ2-7; 9 nucleotides align to TRBD2. In germline, CDR1 is SGHRS, CDR2 YFSETQ. V was pared by 4 bases and J by 5 bases, with 7 bases of the junction left unmatched. CDR3 length: 14 residues. The CDR3 region has the DNA TGCGCCAGCAGCCCAATAGCGGGAGTAAACGAGCAGTACTTC. Its protein product is CASSPIAGVNEQYF.

The gene calls are TRBV29-1 and TRBJ1-6; D is possibly TRBD1 (6 bases). V was trimmed by 4 bases and J by 7 bases, leaving 14 bases between them. The CDR3 is 14 residues long. CDR1 is SQVTM and CDR2 is ANQGSEA in the germline V gene. The CDR3 here is CSVGEGQWNSPLHF. The CDR3 bases are TGCAGCGTTGGAGAGGGACAATGGAATTCACCCCTCCACTTT.

As regards this clonotype: A read error may explain this, as a much larger clone is one base away. The V and J genes are TRBV12-3 or TRBV12-4 and TRBJ2-3, with TRBD2 matching 12 bases. The length of the CDR3 is 14 residues. The CDR3 DNA follows: TGTGCCAGCAGCCCCCGACTAGCGGGAGTGGCGCAGTGTTTT. Translating it yields CASSPRLAGVAQCF.

This clonotype was detected only a few times. The V and J genes are TRBV28 and TRBJ2-6; D unclear. Germline CDR1 is MDHEN and CDR2 is SYDVKM. This CDR3 spans 14 amino acids. V lost 2 bases and J lost 0, with 2 bases in between. DNA for the CDR3: TGTGCCAGCAGTTTACACTCTGGGGCCAACGTCCTGACTTTC. Encoded protein: CASSLHSGANVLTF.

The chain carries TRBV29-1 and TRBJ2-5, with 12 bases aligning to TRBD2. V lost 3 bases, J lost 4 bases, and 0 bases stayed unmatched. Germline V lookup: CDR1 SQVTM, CDR2 ANQGSEA. This CDR3 comprises 13 residues. The CDR3 DNA reads as TGCAGCGTTGAGACTAGCGGGGGAGAGACCCAGTACTTC. It encodes CSVETSGGETQYF.